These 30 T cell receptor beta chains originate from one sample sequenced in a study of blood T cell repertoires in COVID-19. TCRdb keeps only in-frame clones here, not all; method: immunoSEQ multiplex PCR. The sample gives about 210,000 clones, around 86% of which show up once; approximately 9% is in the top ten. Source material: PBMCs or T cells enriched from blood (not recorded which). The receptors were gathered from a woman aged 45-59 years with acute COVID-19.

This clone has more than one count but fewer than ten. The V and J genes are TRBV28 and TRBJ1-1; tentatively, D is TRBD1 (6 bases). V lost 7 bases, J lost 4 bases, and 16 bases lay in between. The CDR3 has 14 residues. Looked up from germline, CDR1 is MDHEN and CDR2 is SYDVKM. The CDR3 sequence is CASTTTQGPTEAFF. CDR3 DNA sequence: TGTGCCAGCACAACGACACAGGGTCCCACTGAAGCTTTCTTT.

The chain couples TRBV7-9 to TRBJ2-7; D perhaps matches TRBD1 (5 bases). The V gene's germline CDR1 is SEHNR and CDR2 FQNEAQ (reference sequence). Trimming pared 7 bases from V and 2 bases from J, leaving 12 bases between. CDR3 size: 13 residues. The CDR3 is CASTLDSAYEQYF. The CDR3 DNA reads TGTGCCAGCACCCTCGACAGTGCCTACGAGCAGTACTTC.

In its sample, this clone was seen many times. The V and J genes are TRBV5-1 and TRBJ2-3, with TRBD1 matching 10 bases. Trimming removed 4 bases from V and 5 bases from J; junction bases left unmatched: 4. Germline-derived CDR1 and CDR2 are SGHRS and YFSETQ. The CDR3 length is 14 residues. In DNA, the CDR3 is TGCGCCAGCAGCGACAGGGGGCATGGAGATACGCAGTATTTT. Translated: CASSDRGHGDTQYF. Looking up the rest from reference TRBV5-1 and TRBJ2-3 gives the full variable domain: KAGVTQTPRYLIKTRGQQVTLSCSPISGHRSVSWYQQTPGQGLQFLFEYFSETQRNKGNFPGRFSGRQFSNSRSEMNVSTLELGDSALYLCASSDRGHGDTQYFGPGTRLTVL.

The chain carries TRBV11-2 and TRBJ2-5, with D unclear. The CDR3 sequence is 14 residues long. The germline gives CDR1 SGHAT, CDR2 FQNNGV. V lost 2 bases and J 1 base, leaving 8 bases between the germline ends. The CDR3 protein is CASSLSSTQETQYF. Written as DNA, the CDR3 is TGTGCCAGCAGCTTAAGCTCCACCCAAGAGACCCAGTACTTC.

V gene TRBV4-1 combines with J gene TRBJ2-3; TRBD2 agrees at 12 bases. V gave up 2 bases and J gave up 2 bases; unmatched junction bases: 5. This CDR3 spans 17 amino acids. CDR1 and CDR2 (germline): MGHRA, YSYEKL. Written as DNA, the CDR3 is TGCGCCAGCAGCCAATCCGGGACTAGCGGGCTCACAGATACGCAGTATTTT. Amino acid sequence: CASSQSGTSGLTDTQYF.

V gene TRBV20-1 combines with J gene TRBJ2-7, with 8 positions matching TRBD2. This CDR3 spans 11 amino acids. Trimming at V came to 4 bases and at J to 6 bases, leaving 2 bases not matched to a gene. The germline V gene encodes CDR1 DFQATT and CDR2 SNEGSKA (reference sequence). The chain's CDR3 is CSATRGGEQYF. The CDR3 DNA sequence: TGCAGTGCTACTCGGGGGGGCGAGCAGTACTTC.

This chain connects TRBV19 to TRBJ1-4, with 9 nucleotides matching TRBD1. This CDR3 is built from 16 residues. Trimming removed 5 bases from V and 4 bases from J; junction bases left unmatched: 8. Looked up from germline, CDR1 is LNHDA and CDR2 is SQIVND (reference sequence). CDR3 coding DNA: TGTGCCAGTAGTTCCACCGGGACAGGGTTTAATGAAAAACTGTTTTTT. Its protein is CASSSTGTGFNEKLFF.

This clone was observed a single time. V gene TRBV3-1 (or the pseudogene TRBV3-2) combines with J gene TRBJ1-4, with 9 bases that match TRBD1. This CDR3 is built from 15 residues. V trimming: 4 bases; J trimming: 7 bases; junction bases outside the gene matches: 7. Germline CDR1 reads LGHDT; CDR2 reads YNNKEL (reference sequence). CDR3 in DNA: TGTGCCAGCAGCCGGAACAGGGGGCGGGCTGAAAAACTGTTTTTT. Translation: CASSRNRGRAEKLFF.

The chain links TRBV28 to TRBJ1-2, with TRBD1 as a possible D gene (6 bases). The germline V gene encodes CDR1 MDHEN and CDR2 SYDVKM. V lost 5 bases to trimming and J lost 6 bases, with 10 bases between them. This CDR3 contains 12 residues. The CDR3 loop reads CASSAGVDGYTF. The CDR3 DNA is TGTGCCAGCAGTGCAGGGGTGGATGGCTACACCTTC.

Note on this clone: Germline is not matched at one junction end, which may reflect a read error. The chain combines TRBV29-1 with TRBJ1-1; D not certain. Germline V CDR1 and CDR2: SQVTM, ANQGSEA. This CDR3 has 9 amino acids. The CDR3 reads CSVEESGLF. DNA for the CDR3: TGCAGCGTTGAAGAGTCAGGACTATTT. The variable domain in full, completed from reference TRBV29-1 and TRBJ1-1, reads SAVISQKPSRDICQRGTSLTIQCQVDSQVTMMFWYRQQPGQSLTLIATANQGSEATYESGFVIDKFPISRPNLTFSTLTVSNMSPEDSSIYLCSVEESGLFGQGTRLTVV.

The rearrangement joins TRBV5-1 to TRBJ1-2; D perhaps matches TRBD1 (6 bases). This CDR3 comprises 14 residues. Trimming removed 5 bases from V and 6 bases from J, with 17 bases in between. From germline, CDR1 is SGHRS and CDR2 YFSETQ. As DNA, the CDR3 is TGCGCCAGCAGTGAGGACAGCGCCCTTGATGGCTACACCTTC. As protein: CASSEDSALDGYTF.

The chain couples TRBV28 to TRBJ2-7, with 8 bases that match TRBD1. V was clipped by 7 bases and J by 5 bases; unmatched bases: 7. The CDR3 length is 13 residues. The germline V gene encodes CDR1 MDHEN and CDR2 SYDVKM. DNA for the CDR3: TGTGCCAGCACCCCGGACAGGGTGCACGAGCAGTACTTC. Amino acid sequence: CASTPDRVHEQYF.

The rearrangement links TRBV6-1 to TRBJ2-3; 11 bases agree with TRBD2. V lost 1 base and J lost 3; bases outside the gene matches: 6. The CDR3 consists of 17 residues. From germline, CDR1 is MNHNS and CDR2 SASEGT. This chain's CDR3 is CASSEVTSGSWTDTQYF. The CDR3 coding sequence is TGTGCCAGCAGTGAAGTAACTAGCGGGAGTTGGACAGATACGCAGTATTTT.

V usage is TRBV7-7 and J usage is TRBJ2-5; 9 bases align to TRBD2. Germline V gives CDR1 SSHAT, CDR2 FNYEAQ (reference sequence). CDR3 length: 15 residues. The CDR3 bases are TGTGCTAGCGGGGGTGAAGGGGGCGGATTGGAGACCCAGTACTTC. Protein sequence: CASGGEGGGLETQYF.

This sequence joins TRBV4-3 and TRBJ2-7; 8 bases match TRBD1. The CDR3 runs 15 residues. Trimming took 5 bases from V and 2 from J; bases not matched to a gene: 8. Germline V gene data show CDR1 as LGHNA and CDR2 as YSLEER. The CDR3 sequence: CASSAYRGTAYEQYF. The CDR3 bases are TGCGCCAGCAGCGCGTACAGGGGGACGGCCTACGAGCAGTACTTC.

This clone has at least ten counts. This CDR3 reads CASRGLRGGSEQFF. As DNA, the CDR3 is TGTGCCAGCAGGGGACTGCGCGGCGGGAGTGAGCAGTTCTTC. The chain employs TRBV7-6 and TRBJ2-1; 7 positions agree with TRBD2. V was pared by 6 bases and J by 9 bases, with 11 bases of the junction left unmatched. The germline gives CDR1 SGHVS, CDR2 FNYEAQ. This CDR3 is built from 14 residues.

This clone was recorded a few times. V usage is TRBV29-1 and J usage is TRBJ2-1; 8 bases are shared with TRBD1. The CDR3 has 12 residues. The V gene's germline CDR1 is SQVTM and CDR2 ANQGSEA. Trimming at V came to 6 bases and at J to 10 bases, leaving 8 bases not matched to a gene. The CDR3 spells CSVYQGAGEQFF. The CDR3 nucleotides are TGCAGCGTATACCAGGGGGCGGGGGAGCAGTTCTTC.

The CDR3 DNA is TGCAGCGTTCGGTCCGAAAGCACCGGGGAGCTGTTTTTT. This sequence encodes CSVRSESTGELFF. The chain is built from TRBV29-1 and TRBJ2-2; no clear D. CDR1 is SQVTM, CDR2 ANQGSEA, per germline. The CDR3 length is 13 residues. Trimming cost V 5 bases and J 4 bases, with 11 bases left between them.

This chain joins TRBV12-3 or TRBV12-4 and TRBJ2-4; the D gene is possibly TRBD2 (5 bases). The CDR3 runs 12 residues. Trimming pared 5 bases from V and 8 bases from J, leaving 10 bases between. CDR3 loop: CASSPLAYIQYF. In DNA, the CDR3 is TGTGCCAGCAGTCCTCTAGCTTACATTCAGTACTTC.

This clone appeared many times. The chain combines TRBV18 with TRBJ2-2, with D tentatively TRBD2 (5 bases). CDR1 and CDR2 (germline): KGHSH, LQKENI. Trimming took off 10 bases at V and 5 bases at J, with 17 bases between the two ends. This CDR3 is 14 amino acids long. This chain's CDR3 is CATCREISTGELFF. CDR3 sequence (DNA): TGTGCCACATGCCGGGAAATATCGACCGGGGAGCTGTTTTTT.

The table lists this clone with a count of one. The CDR3 nucleotides are TGTGCCACTCTAGACAGGGAGTCTGGAAACACCATATATTTT. Encoded protein: CATLDRESGNTIYF. The chain recombines TRBV6-5 with TRBJ1-3; the match to TRBD1 covers 7 bases. Per the germline V gene, CDR1 is MNHEY and CDR2 is SVGAGI. The CDR3 spans 14 residues. J lost 1 base, V lost 10 bases, and 7 bases had no gene match.

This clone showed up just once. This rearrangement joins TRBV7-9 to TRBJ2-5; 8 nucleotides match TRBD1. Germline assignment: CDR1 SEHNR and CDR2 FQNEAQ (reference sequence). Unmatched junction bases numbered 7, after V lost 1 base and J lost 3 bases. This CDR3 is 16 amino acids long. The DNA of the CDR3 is TGTGCCAGCAGCTTAGGAGGTGGACAGGGAAAAGAGACCCAGTACTTC. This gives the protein CASSLGGGQGKETQYF.

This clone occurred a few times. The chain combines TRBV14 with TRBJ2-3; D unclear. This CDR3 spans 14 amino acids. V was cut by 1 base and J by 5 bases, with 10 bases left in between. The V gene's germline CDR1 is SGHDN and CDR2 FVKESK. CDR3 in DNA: TGTGCCAGCAGCCAAGTCGGTCGCATAGATACGCAGTATTTT. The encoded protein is CASSQVGRIDTQYF.

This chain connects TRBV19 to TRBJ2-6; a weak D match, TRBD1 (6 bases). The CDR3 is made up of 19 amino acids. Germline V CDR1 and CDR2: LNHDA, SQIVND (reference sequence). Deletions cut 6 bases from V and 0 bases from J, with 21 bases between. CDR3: CASRNTDRFVSSGANVLTF. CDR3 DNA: TGTGCCAGTAGGAACACCGACAGGTTTGTGAGCTCTGGGGCCAACGTCCTGACTTTC. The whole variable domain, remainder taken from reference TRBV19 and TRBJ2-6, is DGGITQSPKYLFRKEGQNVTLSCEQNLNHDAMYWYRQDPGQGLRLIYYSQIVNDFQKGDIAEGYSVSREKKESFPLTVTSAQKNPTAFYLCASRNTDRFVSSGANVLTFGAGSRLTVL.

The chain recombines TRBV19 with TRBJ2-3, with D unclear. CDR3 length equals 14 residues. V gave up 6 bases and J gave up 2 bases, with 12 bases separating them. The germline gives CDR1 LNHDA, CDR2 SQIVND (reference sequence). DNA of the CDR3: TGTGCCAGTAGATCGGGTCCCGCCACAGATACGCAGTATTTT. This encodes CASRSGPATDTQYF.

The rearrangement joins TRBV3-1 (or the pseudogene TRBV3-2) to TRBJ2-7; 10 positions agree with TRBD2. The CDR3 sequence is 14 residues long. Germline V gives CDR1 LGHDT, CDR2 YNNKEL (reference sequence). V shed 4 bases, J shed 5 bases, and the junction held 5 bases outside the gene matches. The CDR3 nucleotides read TGTGCCAGCAGCCTGAGCGGGAGGGCACACGAGCAGTACTTC. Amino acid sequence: CASSLSGRAHEQYF.

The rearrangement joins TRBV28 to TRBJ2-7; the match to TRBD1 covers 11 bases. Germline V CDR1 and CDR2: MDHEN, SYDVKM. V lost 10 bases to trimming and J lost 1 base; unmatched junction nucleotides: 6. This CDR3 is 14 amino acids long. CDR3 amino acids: CAILGTGGSYEQYF. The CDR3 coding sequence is TGTGCCATCTTAGGGACAGGGGGGTCCTACGAGCAGTACTTC.

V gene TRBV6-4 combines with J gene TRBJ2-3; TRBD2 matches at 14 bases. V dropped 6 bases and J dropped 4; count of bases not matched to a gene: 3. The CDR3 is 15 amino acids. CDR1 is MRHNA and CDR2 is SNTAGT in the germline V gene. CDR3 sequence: CASRQTSGGADTQYF. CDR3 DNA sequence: TGTGCCAGCAGACAGACTAGCGGGGGGGCAGATACGCAGTATTTT.

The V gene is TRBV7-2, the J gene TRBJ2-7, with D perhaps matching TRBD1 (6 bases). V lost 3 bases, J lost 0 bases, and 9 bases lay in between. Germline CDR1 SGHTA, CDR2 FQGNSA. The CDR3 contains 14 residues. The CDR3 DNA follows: TGTGCCAGCAGCTTCGACAGGAGCTCCTACGAGCAGTACTTC. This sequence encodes CASSFDRSSYEQYF. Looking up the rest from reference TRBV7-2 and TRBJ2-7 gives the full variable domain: GAGVSQSPSNKVTEKGKDVELRCDPISGHTALYWYRQSLGQGLEFLIYFQGNSAPDKSGLPSDRFSAERTGGSVSTLTIQRTQQEDSAVYLCASSFDRSSYEQYFGPGTRLTVT.

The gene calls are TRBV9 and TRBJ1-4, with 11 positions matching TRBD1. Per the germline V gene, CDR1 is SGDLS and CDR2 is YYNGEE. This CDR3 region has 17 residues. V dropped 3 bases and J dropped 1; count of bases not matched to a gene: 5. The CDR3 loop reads CASSAWTGGGTNEKLFF. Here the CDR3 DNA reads TGTGCCAGCAGCGCCTGGACAGGGGGCGGAACTAATGAAAAACTGTTTTTT.